The clone carrying this T cell receptor (beta chain) was counted between two and nine times. The source of the sample is a study of OX40 agonist ivuxolimab in advanced cancers. The wider study: Recorded diagnoses for dose-escalation patients were hepatocellular carcinoma, melanoma, renal cell or head and neck cancer.

Germline CDR1 SGHRS, CDR2 YFSETQ. The CDR3 extends over 14 amino acids. V was shortened by 0 bases and J by 3 bases, with 9 bases between the two germline ends. Repertoires were generated with immunoSEQ multiplex PCR, while TCRdb's copy carries only in-frame clones and drops some. The top ten hold 2% to 3% of the sample, which has more than 45,000 clones, about 84% seen once. Sequencing was performed on CD4+ or CD8+ T cells sorted from blood, taken in a trial of the OX40 agonist ivuxolimab. V and J are TRBV5-1 and TRBJ1-2, with TRBD1 as a possible D gene (5 bases). The source is an adult with an advanced solid tumor such as melanoma, head and neck, liver or kidney cancer. The CDR3 region is CASSLAGGDYGYTF. CDR3 sequence (DNA): TGCGCCAGCAGCTTGGCCGGGGGGGACTATGGCTACACCTTC.